Below are 2 T cell receptor beta chains sequenced from a single sample in a study of CD8+CD57+ T cells in acquired aplastic anemia. Profiling that covered TCR beta VDJ and CDR3 relied on genomic DNA as its template. TCRdb processed the reads anew with MiXCR; each CDR3 protein has one entry. This table holds roughly 120,000 distinct CDR3 sequences, roughly 55% found once. Sequencing involved patients with CD8+CD57+ cell expansion previously shown by flow cytometry. The sequenced sample consisted of sorted CD4+, CD8+, or CD8+CD57+ T cells (not recorded which) from PBMCs. The receptors come from a human donor with aplastic anemia.

This chain uses TRBV28 with TRBJ2-2, with D possibly matching TRBD1 (5 bases). Trimming removed 6 bases at V and 5 bases at J, with 16 bases between. This CDR3 region has 15 residues. Germline values: CDR1 MDHEN, CDR2 SYDVKM. CDR3 in amino acids: CASSWARAGTGELFF. As DNA, the CDR3 is TGTGCCAGCAGCTGGGCCAGGGCAGGGACCGGGGAGCTGTTTTTT.

In this sample, this clonotype turned up many times. This rearrangement joins TRBV19 to TRBJ2-1; 7 positions match TRBD1. Trimming took 6 bases from V and 3 from J; bases not matched to a gene: 8. This CDR3 contains 15 residues. From germline, CDR1 is LNHDA and CDR2 SQIVND (reference sequence). CDR3 sequence: CASRDRRERYNEQFF. DNA for the CDR3: TGTGCCAGTAGGGACAGGCGCGAACGCTACAATGAGCAGTTCTTC.